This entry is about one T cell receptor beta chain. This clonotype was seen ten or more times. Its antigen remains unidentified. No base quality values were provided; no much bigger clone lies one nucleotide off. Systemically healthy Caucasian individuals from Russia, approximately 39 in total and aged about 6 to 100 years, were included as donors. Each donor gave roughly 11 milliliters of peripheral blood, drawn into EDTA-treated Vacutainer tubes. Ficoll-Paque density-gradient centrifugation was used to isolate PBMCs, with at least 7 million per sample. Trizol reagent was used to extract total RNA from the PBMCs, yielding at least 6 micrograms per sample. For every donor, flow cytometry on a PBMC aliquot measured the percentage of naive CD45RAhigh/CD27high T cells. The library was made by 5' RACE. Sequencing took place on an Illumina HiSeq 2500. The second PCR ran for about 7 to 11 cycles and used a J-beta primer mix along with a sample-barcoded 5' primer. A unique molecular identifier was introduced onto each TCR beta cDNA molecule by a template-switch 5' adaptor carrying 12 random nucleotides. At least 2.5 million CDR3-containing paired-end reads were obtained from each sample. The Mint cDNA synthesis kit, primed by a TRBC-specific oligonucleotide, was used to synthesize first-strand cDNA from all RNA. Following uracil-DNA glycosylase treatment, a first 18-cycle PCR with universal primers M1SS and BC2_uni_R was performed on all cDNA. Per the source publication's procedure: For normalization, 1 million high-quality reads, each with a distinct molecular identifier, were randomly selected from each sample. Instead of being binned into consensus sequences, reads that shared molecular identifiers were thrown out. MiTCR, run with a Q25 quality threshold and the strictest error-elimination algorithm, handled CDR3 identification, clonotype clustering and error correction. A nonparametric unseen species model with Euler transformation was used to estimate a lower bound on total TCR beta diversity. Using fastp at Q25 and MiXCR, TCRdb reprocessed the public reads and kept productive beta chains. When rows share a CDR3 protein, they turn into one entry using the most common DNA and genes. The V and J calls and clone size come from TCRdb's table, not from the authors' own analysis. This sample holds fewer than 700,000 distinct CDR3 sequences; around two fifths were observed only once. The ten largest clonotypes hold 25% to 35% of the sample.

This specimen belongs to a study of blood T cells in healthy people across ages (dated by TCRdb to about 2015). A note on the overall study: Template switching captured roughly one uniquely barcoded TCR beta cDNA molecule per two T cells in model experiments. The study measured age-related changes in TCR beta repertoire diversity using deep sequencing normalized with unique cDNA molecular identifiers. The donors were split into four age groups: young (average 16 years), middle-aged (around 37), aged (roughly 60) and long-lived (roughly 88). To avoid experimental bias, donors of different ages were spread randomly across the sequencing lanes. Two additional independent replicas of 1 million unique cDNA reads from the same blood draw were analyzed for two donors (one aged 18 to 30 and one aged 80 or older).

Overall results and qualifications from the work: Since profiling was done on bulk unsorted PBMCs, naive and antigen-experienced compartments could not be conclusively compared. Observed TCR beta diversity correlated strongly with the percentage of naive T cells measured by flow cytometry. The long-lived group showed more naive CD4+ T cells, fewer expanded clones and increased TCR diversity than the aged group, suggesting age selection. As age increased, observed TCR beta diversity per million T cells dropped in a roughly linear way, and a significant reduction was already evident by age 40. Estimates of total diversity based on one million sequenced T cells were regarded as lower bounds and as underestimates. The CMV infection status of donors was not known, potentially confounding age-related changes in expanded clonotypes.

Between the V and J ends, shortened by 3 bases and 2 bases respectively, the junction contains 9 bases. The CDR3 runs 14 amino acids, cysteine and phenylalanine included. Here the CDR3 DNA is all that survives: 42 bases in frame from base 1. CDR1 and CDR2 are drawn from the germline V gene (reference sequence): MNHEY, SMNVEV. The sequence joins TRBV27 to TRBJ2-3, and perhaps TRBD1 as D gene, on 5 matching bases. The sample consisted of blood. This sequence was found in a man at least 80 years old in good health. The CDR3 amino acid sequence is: CASSFRRVTDTQYF. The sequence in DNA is TGTGCCAGCAGTTTCCGCAGGGTCACAGATACGCAGTATTTT.